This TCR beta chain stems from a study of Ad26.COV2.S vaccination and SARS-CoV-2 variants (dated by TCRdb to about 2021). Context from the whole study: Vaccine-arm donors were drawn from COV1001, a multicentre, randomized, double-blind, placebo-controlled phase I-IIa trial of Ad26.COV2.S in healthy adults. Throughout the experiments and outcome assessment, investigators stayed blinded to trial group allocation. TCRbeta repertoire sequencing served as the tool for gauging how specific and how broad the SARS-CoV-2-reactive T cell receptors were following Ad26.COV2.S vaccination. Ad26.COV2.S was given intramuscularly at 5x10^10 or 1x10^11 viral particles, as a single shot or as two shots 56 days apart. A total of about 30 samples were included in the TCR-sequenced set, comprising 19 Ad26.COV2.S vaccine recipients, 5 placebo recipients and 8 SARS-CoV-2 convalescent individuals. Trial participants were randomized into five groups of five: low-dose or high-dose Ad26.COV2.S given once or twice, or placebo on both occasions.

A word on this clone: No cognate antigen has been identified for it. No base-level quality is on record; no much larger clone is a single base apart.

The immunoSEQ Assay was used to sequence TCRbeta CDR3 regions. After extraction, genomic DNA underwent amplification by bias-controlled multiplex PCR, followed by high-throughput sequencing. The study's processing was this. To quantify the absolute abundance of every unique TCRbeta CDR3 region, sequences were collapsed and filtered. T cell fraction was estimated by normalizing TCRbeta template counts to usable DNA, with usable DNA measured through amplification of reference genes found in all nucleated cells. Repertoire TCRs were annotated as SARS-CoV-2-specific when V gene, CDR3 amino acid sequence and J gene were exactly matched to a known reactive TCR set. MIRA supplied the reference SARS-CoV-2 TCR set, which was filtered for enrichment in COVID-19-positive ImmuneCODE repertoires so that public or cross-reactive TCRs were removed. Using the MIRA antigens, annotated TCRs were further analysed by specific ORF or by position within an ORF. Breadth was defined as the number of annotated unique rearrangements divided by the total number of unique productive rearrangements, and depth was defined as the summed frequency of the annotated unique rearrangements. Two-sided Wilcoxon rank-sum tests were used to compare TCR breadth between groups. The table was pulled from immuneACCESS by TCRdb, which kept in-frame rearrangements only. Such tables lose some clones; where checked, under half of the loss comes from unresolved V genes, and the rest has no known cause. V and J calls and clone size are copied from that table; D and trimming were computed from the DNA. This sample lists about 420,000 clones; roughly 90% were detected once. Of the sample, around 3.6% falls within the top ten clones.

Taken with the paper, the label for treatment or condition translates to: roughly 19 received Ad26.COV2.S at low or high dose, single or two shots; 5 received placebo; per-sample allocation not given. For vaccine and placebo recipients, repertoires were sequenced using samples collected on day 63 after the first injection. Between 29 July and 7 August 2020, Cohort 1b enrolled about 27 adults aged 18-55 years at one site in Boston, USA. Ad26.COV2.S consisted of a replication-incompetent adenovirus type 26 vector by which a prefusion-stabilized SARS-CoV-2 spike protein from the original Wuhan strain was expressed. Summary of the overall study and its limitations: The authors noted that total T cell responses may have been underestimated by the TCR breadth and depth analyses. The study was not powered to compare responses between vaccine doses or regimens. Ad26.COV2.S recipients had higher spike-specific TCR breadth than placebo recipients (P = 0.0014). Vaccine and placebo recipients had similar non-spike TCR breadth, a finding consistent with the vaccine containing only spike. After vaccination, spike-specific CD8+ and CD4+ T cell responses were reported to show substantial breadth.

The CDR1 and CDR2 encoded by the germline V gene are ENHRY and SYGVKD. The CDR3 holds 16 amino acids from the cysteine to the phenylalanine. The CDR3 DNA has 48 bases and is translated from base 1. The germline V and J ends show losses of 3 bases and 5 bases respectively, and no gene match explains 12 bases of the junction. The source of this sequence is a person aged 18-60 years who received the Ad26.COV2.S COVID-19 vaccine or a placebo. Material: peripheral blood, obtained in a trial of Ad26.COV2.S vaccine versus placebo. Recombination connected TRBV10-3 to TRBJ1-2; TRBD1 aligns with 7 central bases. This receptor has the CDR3 CAISEGQLGTAYGYTF. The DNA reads TGTGCCATCAGTGAAGGGCAATTAGGGACAGCATATGGCTACACCTTC.